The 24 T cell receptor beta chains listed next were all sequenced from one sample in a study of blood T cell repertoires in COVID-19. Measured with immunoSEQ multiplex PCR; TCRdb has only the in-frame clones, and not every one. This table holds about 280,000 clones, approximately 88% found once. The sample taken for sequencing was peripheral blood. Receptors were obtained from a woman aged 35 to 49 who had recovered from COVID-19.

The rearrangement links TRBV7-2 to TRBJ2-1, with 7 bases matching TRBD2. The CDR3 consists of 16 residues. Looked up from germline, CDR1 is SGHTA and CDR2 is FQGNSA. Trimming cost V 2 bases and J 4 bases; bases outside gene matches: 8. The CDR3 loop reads CASSLLLAEAYNEQFF. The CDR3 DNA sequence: TGTGCCAGCAGCTTATTGCTAGCGGAGGCGTACAATGAGCAGTTCTTC.

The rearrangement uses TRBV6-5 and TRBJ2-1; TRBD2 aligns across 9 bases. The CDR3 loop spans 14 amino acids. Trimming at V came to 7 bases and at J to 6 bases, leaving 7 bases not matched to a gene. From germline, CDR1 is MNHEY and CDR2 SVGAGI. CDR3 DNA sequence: TGTGCCAGCACTCGGAGCGGGAGGATCAATGAGCAGTTCTTC. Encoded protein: CASTRSGRINEQFF.

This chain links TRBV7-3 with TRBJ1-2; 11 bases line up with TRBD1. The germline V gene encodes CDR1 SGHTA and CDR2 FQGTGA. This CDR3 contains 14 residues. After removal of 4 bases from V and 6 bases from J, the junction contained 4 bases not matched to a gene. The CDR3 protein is CASSWTGGWDGYTF. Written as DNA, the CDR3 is TGTGCCAGCAGCTGGACAGGGGGCTGGGATGGCTACACCTTC.

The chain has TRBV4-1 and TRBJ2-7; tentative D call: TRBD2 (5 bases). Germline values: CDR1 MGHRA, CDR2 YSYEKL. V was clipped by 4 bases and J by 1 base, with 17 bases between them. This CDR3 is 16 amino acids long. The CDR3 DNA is TGCGCCAGCAGCCCGATGAGGGCCGAACCTTCCTACGAGCAGTACTTC. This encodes CASSPMRAEPSYEQYF.

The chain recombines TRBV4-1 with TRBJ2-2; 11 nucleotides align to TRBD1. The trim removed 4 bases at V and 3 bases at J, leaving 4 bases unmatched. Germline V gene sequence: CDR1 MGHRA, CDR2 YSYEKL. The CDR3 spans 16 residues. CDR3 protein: CASSPGQGADTGELFF. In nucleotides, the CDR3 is TGCGCCAGCAGCCCAGGACAGGGGGCCGACACCGGGGAGCTGTTTTTT.

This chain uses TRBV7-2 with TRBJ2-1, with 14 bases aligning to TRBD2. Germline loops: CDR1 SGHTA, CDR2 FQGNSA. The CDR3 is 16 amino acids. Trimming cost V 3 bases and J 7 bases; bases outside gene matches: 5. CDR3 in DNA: TGTGCCAGCAGCTTGAAGGGGACTAGCGGGGGAAATGAGCAGTTCTTC. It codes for CASSLKGTSGGNEQFF. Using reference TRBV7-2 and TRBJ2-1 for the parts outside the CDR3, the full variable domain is GAGVSQSPSNKVTEKGKDVELRCDPISGHTALYWYRQSLGQGLEFLIYFQGNSAPDKSGLPSDRFSAERTGGSVSTLTIQRTQQEDSAVYLCASSLKGTSGGNEQFFGPGTRLTVL.

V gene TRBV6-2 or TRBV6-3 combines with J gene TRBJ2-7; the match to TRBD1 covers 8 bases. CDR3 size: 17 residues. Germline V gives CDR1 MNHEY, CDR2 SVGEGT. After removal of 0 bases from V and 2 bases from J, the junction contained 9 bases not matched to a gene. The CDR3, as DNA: TGTGCCAGCAGTTACTCGATGGCCGCGGGACAGGCCTACGAGCAGTACTTC. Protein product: CASSYSMAAGQAYEQYF.

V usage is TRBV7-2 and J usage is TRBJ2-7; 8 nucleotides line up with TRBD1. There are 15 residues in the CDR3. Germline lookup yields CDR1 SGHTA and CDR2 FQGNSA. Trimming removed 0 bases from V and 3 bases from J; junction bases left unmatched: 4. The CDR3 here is CASSLAGQELYEQYF. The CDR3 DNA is TGTGCCAGCAGCTTAGCGGGACAGGAGCTCTACGAGCAGTACTTC.

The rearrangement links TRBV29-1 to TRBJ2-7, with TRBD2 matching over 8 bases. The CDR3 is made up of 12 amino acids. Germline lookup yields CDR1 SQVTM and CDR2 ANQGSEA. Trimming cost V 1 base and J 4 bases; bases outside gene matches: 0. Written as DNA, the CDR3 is TGCAGCGTTGAAGCTAGCGGGTACGAGCAGTACTTC. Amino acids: CSVEASGYEQYF.

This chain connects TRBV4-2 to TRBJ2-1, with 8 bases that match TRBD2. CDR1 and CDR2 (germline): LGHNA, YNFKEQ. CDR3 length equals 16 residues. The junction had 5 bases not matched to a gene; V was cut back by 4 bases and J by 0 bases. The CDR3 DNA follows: TGTGCCAGCAGCCGAGTAACTAGCGGCTCCTACAATGAGCAGTTCTTC. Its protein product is CASSRVTSGSYNEQFF.

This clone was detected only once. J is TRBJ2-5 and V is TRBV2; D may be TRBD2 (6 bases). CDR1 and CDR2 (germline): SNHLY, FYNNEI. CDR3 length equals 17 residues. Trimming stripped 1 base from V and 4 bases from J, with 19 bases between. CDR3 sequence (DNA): TGTGCCAGCAGTGAAGGGGAGGTACGGGTCGATAGAGAGACCCAGTACTTC. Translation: CASSEGEVRVDRETQYF.

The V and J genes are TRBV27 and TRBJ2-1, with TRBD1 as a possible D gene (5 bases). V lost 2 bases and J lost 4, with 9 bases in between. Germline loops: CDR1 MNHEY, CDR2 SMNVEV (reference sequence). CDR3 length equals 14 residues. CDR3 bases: TGTGCCAGCAGTTTACAGGGTATTTACAATGAGCAGTTCTTC. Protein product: CASSLQGIYNEQFF.

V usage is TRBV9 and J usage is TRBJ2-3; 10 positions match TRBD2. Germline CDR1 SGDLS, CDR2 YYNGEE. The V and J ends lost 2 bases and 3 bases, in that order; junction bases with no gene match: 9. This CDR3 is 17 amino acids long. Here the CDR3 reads CASSVRTSGTGTDTQYF. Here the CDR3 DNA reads TGTGCCAGCAGCGTGAGAACTAGCGGGACGGGGACAGATACGCAGTATTTT.

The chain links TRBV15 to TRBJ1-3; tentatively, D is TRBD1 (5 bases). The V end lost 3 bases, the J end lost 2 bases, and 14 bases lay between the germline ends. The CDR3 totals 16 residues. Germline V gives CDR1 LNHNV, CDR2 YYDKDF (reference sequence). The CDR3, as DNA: TGTGCCACCAGCAGCGGCAGGGAAATCCCTGGAAACACCATATATTTT. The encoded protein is CATSSGREIPGNTIYF.

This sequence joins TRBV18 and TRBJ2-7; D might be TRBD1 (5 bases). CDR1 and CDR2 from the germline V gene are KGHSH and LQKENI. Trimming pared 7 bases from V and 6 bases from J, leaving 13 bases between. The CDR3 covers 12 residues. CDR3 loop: CASCDSSGEQYF. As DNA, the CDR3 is TGTGCCAGCTGTGACAGCTCTGGCGAGCAGTACTTC.

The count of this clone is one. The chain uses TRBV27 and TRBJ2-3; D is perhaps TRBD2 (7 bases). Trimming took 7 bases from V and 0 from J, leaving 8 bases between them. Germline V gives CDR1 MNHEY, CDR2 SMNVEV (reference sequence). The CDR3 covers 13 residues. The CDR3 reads CASKGGSTDTQYF. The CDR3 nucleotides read TGTGCCAGCAAGGGGGGGAGCACAGATACGCAGTATTTT.

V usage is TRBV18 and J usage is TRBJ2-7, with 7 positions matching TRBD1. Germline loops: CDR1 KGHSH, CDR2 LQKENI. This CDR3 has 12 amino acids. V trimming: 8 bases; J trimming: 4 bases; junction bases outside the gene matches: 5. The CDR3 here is CASRGQSYEQYF. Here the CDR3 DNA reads TGTGCCAGCAGGGGACAGAGTTACGAGCAGTACTTC. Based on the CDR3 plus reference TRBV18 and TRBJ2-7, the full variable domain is NAGVMQNPRHLVRRRGQEARLRCSPMKGHSHVYWYRQLPEEGLKFMVYLQKENIIDESGMPKERFSAEFPKEGPSILRIQQVVRGDSAAYFCASRGQSYEQYFGPGTRLTVT.

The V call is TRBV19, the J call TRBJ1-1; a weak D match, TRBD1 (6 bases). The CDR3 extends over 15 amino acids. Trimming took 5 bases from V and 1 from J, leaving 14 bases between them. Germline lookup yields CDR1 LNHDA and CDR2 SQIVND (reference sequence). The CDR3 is CASSSLDRQNTEAFF. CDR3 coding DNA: TGTGCCAGTAGTTCCTTGGACAGACAGAACACTGAAGCTTTCTTT.

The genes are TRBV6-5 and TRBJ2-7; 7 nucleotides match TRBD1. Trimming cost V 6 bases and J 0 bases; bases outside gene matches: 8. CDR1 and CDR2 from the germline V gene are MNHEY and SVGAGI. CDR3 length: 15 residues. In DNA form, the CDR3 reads TGTGCCAGCAGCGTTACCGGGACAGACTCCTACGAGCAGTACTTC. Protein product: CASSVTGTDSYEQYF.

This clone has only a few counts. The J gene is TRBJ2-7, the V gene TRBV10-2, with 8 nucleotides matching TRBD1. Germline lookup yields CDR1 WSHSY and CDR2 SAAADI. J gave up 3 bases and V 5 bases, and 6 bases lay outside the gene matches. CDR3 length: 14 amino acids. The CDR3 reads CASSLGQANYEQYF. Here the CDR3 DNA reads TGCGCCAGCAGTCTGGGACAGGCCAACTACGAGCAGTACTTC.

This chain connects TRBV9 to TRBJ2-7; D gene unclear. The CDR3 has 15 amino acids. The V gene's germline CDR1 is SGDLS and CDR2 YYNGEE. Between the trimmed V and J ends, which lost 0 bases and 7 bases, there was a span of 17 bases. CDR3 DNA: TGTGCCAGCAGCGTAGAGGCGGAACCGCCCCGAGAGCAGTACTTC. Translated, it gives CASSVEAEPPREQYF.

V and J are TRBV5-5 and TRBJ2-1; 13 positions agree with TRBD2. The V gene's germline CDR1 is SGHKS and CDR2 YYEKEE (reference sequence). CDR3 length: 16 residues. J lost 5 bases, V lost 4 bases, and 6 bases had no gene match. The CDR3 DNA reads TGTGCCAGCAGCGGGATACTAGCGGGAGGGGACAATGAGCAGTTCTTC. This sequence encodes CASSGILAGGDNEQFF.

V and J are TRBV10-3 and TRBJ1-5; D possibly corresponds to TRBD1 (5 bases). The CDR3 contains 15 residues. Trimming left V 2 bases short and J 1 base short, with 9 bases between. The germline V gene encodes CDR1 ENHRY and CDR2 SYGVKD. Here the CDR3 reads CAISERRVSNQPQHF. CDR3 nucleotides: TGTGCCATCAGTGAGCGCAGGGTAAGCAATCAGCCCCAGCATTTT.

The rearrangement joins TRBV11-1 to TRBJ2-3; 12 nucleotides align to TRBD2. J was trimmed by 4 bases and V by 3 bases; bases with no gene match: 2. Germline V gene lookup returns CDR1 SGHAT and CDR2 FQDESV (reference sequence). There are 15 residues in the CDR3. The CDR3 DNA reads TGTGCCAGCAGCTTGACTAGCGGGAGAGCAGATACGCAGTATTTT. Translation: CASSLTSGRADTQYF. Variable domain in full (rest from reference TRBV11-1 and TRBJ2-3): EAEVAQSPRYKITEKSQAVAFWCDPISGHATLYWYRQILGQGPELLVQFQDESVVDDSQLPKDRFSAERLKGVDSTLKIQPAELGDSAMYLCASSLTSGRADTQYFGPGTRLTVL.